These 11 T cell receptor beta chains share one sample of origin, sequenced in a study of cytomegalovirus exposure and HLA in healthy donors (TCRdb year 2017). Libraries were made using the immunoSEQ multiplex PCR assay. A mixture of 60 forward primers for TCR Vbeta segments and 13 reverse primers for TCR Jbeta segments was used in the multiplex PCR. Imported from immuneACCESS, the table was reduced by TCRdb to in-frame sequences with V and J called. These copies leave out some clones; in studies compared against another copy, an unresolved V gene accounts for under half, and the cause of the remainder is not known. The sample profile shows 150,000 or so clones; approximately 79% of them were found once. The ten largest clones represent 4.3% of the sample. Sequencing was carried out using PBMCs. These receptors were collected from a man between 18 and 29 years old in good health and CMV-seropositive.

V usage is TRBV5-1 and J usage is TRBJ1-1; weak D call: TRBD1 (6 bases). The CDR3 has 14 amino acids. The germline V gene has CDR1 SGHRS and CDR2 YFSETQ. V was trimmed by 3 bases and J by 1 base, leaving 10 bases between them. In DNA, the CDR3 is TGCGCCAGCAGCTCGGCCAGGGGGAACACTGAAGCTTTCTTT. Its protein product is CASSSARGNTEAFF.

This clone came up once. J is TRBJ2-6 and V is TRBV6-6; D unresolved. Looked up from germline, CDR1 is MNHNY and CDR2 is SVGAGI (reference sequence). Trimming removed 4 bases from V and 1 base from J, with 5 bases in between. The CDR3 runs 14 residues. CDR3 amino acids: CASSSESGANVLTF. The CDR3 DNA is TGTGCCAGCAGTTCGGAGTCTGGGGCCAACGTCCTGACTTTC.

CDR3 DNA sequence: TGTGCCAGCAGCCAAGCCCTCCGGGGACAGGGGGCCGCAACTCGGCAGTACTTC. Translated: CASSQALRGQGAATRQYF. This sequence joins TRBV4-2 and TRBJ2-7; 12 bases align to TRBD1. There are 18 residues in the CDR3. Trimming at V came to 1 base and at J to 9 bases, leaving 16 bases not matched to a gene. Germline assignment: CDR1 LGHNA and CDR2 YNFKEQ.

The CDR3 DNA reads TGTGCCATCAGTGAGTCAGCAGGGGGTCGCCAGCCCCAGCATTTT. This encodes CAISESAGGRQPQHF. J is TRBJ1-5 and V is TRBV10-3; 7 nucleotides align to TRBD1. The CDR3 loop spans 15 amino acids. The V segment lost 0 bases and the J segment 7 bases; nucleotides outside the gene matches: 6. The germline CDR1 and CDR2 sequences are ENHRY and SYGVKD.

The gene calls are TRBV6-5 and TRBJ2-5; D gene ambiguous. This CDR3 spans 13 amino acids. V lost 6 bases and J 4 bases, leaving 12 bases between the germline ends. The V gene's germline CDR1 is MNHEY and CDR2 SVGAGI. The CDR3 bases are TGTGCCAGCAGGGCGGTGTCTGTAGAGACCCAGTACTTC. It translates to CASRAVSVETQYF.

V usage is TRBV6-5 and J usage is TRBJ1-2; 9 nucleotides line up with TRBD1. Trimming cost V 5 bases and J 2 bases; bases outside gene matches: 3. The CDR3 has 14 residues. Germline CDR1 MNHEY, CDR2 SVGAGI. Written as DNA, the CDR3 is TGTGCCAGCAGTGGGGACAGGGTAAACTATGGCTACACCTTC. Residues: CASSGDRVNYGYTF.

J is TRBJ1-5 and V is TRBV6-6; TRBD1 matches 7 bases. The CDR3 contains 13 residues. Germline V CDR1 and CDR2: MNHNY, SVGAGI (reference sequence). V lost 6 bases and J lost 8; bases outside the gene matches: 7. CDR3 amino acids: CASREDRSKPQHF. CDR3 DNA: TGTGCCAGCAGAGAGGACAGGTCGAAGCCCCAGCATTTT.

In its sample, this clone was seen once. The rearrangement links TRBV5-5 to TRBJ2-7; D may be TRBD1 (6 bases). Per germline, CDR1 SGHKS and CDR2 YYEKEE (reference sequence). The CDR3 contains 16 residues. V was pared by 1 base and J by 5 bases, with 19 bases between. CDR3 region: CASSLIASGVWHEQYF. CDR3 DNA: TGTGCCAGCAGCTTGATTGCGTCAGGGGTATGGCACGAGCAGTACTTC.

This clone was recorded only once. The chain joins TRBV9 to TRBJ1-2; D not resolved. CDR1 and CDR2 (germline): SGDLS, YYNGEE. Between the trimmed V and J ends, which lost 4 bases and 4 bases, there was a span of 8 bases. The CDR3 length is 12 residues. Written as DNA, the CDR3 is TGTGCCAGCAGCCCGGGAGTCTATGGCTACACCTTC. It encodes CASSPGVYGYTF.

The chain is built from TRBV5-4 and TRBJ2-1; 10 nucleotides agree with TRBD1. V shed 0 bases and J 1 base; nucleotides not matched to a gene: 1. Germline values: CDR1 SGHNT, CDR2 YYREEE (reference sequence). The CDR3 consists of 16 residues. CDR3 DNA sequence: TGTGCCAGCAGCTTGGGGGGACAGGGGTCCTACAATGAGCAGTTCTTC. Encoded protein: CASSLGGQGSYNEQFF.

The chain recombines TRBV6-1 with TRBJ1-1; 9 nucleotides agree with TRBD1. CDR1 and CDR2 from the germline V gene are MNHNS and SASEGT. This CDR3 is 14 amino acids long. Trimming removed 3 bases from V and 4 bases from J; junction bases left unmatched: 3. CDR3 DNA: TGTGCCAGCAGTGAGAACAGGGGGCGCACTGAAGCTTTCTTT. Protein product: CASSENRGRTEAFF.